This T cell receptor beta chain derives from a study of blood T cell repertoires in COVID-19. At the level of the study: Acute and convalescent COVID-19 samples came from the United States, Italy and Spain.

In the source study's methods: Using reference gene primer amplification, nucleated cell counts were estimated. Libraries were prepared by immunoSEQ multiplex PCR; TCRdb keeps only in-frame clonotypes and omits some of them. The V and J calls and clone size come from that table; D and trimming were worked out from the DNA. The sample records 200,000 to 250,000 clones, approximately 86% being singletons. The CDR3 has 14 amino acids. After removal of 2 bases from V and 6 bases from J, the junction contained 3 bases not matched to a gene. The germline V gene has CDR1 MNHEY and CDR2 SMNVEV (reference sequence).

The TCR originated in a woman in her 30s with acute COVID-19. J is TRBJ2-1 and V is TRBV27; 8 positions agree with TRBD2. Sample: PBMCs or T cells enriched from blood (not recorded which). This CDR3 is CASSLVAGSNEQFF. The CDR3 region has the DNA TGTGCCAGCAGTTTAGTAGCGGGGAGCAATGAGCAGTTCTTC.